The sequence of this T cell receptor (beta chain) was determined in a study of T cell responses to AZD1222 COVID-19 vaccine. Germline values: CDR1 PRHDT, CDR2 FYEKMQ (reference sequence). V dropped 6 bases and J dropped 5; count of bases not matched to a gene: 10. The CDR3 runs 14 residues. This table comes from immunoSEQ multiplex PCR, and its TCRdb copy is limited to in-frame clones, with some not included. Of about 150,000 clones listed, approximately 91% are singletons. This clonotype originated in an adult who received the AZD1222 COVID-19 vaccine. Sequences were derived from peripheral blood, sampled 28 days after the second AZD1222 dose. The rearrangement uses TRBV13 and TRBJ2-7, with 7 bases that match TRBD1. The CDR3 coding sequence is TGTGCCAGCAGACAACAGGGGACCCTGGACGAGCAGTACTTC. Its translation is CASRQQGTLDEQYF.